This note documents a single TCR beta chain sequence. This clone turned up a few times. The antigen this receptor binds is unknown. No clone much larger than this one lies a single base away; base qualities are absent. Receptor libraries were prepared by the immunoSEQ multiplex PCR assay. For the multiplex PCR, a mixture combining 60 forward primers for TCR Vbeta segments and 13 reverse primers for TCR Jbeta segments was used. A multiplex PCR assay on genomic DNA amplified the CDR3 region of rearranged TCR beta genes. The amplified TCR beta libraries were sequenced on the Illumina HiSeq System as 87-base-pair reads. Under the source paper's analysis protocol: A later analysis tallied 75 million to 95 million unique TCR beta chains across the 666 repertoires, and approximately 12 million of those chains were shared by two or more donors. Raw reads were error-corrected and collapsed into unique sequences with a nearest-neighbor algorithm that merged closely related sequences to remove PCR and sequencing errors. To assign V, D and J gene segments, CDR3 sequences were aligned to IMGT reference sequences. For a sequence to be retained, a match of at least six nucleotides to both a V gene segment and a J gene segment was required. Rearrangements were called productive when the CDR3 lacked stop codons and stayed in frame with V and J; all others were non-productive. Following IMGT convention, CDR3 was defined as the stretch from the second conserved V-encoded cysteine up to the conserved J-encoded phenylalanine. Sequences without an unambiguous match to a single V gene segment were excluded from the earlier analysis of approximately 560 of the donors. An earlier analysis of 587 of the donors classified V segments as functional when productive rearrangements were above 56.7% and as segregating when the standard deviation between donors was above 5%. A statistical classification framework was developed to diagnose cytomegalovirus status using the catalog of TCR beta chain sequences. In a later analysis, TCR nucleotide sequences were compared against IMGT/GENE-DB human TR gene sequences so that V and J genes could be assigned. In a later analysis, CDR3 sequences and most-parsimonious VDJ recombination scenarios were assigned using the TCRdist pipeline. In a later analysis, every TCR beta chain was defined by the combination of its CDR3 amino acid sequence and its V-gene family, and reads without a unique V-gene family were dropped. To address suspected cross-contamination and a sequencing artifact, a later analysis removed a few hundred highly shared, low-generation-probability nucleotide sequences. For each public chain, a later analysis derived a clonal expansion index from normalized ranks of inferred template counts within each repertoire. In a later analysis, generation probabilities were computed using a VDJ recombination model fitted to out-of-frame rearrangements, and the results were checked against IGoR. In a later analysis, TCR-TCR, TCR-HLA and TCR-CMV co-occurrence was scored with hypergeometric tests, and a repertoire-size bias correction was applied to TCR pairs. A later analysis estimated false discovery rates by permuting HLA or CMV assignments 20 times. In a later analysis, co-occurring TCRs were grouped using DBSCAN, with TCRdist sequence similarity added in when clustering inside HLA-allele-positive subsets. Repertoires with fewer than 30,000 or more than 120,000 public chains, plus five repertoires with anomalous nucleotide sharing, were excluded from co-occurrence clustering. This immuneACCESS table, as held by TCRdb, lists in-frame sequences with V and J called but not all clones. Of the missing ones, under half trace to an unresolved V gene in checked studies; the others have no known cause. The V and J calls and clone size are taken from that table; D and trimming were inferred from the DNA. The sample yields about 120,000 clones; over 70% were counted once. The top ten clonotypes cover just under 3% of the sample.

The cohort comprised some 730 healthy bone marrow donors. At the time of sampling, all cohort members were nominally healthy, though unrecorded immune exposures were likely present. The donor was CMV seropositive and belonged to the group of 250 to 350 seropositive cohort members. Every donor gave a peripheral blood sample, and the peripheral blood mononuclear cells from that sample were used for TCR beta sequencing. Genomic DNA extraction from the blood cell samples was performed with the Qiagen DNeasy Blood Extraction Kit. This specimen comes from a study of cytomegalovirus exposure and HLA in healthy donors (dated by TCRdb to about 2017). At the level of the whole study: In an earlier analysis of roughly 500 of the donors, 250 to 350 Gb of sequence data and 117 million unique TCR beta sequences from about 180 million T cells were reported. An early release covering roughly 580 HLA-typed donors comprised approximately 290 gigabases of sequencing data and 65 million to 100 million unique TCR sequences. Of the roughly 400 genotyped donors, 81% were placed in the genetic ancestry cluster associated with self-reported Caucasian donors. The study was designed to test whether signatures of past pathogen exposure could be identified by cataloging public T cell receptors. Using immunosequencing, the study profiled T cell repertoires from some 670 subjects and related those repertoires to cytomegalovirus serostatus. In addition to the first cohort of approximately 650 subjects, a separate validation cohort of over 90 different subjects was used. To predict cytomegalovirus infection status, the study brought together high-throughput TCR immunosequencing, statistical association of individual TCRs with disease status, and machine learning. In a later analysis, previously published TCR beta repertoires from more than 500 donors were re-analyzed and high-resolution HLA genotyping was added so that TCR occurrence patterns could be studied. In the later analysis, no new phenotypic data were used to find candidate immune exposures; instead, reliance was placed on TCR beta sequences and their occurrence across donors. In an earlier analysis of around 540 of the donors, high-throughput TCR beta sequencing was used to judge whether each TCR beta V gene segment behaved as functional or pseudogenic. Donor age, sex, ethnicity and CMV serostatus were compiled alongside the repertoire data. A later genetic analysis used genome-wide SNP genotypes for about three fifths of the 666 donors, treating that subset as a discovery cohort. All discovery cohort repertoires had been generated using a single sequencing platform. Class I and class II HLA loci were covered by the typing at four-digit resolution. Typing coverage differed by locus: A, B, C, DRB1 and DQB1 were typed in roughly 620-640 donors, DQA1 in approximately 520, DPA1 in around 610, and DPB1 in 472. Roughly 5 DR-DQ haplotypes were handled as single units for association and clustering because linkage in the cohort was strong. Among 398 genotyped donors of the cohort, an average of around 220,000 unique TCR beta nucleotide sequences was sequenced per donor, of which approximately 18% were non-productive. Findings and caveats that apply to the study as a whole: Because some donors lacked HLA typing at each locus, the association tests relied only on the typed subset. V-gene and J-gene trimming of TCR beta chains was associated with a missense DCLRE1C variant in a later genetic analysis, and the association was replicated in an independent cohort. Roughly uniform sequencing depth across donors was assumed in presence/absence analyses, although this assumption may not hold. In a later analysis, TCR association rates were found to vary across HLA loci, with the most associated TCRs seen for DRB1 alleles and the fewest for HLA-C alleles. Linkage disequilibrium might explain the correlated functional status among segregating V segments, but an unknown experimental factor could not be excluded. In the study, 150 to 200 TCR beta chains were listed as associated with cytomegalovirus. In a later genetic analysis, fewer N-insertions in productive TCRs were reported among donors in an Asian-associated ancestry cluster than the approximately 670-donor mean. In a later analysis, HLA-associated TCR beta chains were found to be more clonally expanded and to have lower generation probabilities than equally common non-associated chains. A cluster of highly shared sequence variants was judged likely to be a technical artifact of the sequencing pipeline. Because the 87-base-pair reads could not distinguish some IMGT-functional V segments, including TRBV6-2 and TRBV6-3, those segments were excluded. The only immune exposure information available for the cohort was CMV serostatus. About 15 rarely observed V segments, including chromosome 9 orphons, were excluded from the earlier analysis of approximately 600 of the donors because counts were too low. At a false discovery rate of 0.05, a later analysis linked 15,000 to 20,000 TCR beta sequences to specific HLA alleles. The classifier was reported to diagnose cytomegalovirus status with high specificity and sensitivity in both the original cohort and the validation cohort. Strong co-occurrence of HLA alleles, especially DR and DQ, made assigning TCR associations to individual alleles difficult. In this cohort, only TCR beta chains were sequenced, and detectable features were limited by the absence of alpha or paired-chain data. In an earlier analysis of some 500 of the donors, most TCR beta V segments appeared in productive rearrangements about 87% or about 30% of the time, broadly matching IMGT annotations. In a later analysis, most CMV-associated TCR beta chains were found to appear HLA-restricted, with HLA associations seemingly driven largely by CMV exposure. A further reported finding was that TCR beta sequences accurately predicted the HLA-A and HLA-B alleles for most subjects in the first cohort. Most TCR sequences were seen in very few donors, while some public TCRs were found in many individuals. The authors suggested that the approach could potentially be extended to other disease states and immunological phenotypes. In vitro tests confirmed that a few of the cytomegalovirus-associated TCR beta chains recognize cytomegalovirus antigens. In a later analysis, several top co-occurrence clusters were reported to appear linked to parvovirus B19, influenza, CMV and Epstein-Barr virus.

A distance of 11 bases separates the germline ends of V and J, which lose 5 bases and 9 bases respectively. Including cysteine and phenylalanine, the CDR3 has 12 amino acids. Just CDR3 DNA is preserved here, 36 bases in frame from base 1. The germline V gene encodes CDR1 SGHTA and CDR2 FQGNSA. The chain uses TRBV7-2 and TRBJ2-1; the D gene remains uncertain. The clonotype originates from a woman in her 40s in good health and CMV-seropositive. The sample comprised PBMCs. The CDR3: CASSRSRIEQFF. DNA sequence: TGTGCCAGCAGCCGATCTAGGATTGAGCAGTTCTTC.